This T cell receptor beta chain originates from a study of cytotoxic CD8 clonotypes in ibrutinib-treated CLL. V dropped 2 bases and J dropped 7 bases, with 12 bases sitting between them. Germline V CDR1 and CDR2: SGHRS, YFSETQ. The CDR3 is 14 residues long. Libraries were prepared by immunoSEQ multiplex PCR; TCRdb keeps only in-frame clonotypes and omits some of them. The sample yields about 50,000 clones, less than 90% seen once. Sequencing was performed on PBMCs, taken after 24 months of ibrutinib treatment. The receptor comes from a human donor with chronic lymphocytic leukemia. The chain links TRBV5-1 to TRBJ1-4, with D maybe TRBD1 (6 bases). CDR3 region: CASSFSGGGEKLFF. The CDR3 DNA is TGCGCCAGCAGCTTTAGTGGAGGGGGTGAAAAACTGTTTTTT.